Presented here are 31 T cell receptor beta chains from one specimen sequenced in a study of OX40 agonist ivuxolimab in advanced cancers. Method: immunoSEQ multiplex PCR; TCRdb's copy keeps in-frame clones and lacks some. The top ten clones hold 5.5% to 7% of a sample with tens of thousands of clones, more than 65% of them seen once. Sequencing was performed on CD4+ or CD8+ T cells sorted from blood, taken in a trial of the OX40 agonist ivuxolimab. Receptor source: an adult with an advanced solid tumor such as melanoma, head and neck, liver or kidney cancer.

The chain carries TRBV5-1 and TRBJ1-1; the D is unclear. The V and J ends lost 4 bases and 8 bases respectively, with 15 bases between them. The CDR3 has 13 amino acids. CDR1 is SGHRS, CDR2 YFSETQ, per germline. CDR3 sequence reads: CASSPGQAREAFF. Written as DNA, the CDR3 is TGCGCCAGCAGCCCTGGTCAGGCCCGGGAAGCTTTCTTT.

The genes are TRBV15 and TRBJ2-5; 8 bases line up with TRBD2. The junction had 12 bases not matched to a gene; V was cut back by 4 bases and J by 5 bases. Looked up from germline, CDR1 is LNHNV and CDR2 is YYDKDF (reference sequence). The CDR3 runs to 16 residues. CDR3: CATSNYEVAGSETQYF. The CDR3 nucleotides read TGTGCCACCAGCAACTACGAGGTAGCGGGATCGGAGACCCAGTACTTC.

The V call is TRBV7-9, the J call TRBJ2-4; D might be TRBD1 (6 bases). Deletions cut 6 bases from V and 4 bases from J, with 16 bases between. Per the germline V gene, CDR1 is SEHNR and CDR2 is FQNEAQ (reference sequence). This CDR3 region has 15 residues. The DNA of the CDR3 is TGTGCCAGCAGTCCCCCCGGGACACAGAAAAACATTCAGTACTTC. It specifies CASSPPGTQKNIQYF.

This clone was counted between two and nine times. This chain uses TRBV28 with TRBJ2-1; 7 positions agree with TRBD2. This CDR3 comprises 13 residues. Losses at the gene ends were 8 bases for V and 5 bases for J; bases not matched to a gene: 6. Per the germline V gene, CDR1 is MDHEN and CDR2 is SYDVKM. Here the CDR3 DNA reads TGTGCCAGCTTAACGGGACTACACAATGAGCAGTTCTTC. As protein: CASLTGLHNEQFF.

V usage is TRBV18 and J usage is TRBJ2-5, with a possible D match to TRBD1 (5 bases). The germline V and J ends were trimmed by 5 bases and 2 bases, with 21 bases remaining between them. CDR1 is KGHSH, CDR2 LQKENI, per germline. This CDR3 contains 17 residues. This CDR3 reads CASSVVVGASGQETQYF. As DNA, the CDR3 is TGTGCCAGCTCAGTTGTGGTTGGGGCCTCCGGACAAGAGACCCAGTACTTC.

V usage is TRBV2 and J usage is TRBJ2-3; no definite D call. CDR3 size: 13 residues. Germline CDR1 reads SNHLY; CDR2 reads FYNNEI. V was pared by 3 bases and J by 3 bases, with 7 bases between. CDR3 loop: CASSDGRTDTQYF. In DNA form, the CDR3 reads TGTGCCAGCAGTGATGGGCGAACAGATACGCAGTATTTT.

This chain joins TRBV5-1 and TRBJ2-5, with D hard to call. The V and J ends lost 2 bases and 4 bases respectively, with 3 bases between them. Germline V gene sequence: CDR1 SGHRS, CDR2 YFSETQ. The CDR3 spans 11 residues. CDR3 nucleotide sequence: TGCGCCAGCAGCTTTTCAGAGACCCAGTACTTC. This sequence encodes CASSFSETQYF.

As to this clone: One end of the junction is discordant with germline, which a read error may explain. The chain uses TRBV5-6 and TRBJ1-2; a weak D match, TRBD1 (5 bases). Germline CDR1 reads SGHDT; CDR2 reads YYEEEE. The CDR3 contains 14 residues. CDR3 nucleotides: TGTGCCAGCAGTTGGCTCGGGACGGACTATGGCCACACCTTC. Its protein product is CASSWLGTDYGHTF.

The chain recombines TRBV5-6 with TRBJ1-2, with 7 bases aligning to TRBD1. The CDR3 has 15 residues. Germline trimming cut 8 bases from V and 3 bases from J; bases unmatched to any gene: 13. Germline V gene data show CDR1 as SGHDT and CDR2 as YYEEEE. CDR3 coding DNA: TGTGCCAGTACCGTGGGGGACAGAAGGGACTATGGCTACACCTTC. Translated, it gives CASTVGDRRDYGYTF.

This clone was observed a few times. V is TRBV6-1 and J is TRBJ1-1; D is perhaps TRBD1 (5 bases). This CDR3 contains 15 residues. V dropped 5 bases and J dropped 0 bases, with 13 bases sitting between them. Germline CDR1 and CDR2: MNHNS and SASEGT. CDR3 in DNA: TGTGCCAGCAGTTTACCGGGGCCCATGAACACTGAAGCTTTCTTT. Translation: CASSLPGPMNTEAFF.

This clone was seen only once. CDR3 DNA sequence: TGTGCCAGCAGCCACCGGACAGAGAAAAACATTCAGTACTTC. Protein: CASSHRTEKNIQYF. This chain links TRBV14 with TRBJ2-4; maybe TRBD1 (6 bases). V was clipped by 3 bases and J by 4 bases, with 10 bases between them. Germline CDR1 SGHDN, CDR2 FVKESK. This CDR3 has 14 amino acids.

This clone was detected a few times. In DNA, the CDR3 is TGTGCCAGCGGACGACTGGGGGGACAGGGATTCTTTGATACGCAGTATTTT. Amino acids: CASGRLGGQGFFDTQYF. V gene TRBV5-6 combines with J gene TRBJ2-3; TRBD1 aligns across 9 bases. Germline values: CDR1 SGHDT, CDR2 YYEEEE. This CDR3 comprises 17 residues. Trimming at V came to 7 bases and at J to 6 bases, leaving 18 bases not matched to a gene.

A word on this clone: An end of the junction does not agree with germline; a read error may underlie this. The chain uses TRBV5-5 and TRBJ2-3, with 12 bases that match TRBD1. CDR1 SGHKS and CDR2 YYEKEE come from the germline V gene (reference sequence). The length of the CDR3 is 14 residues. The CDR3 DNA reads TGTGCCAGCAGTTTGGGACAGGGGGCGGATACGCAGTATTTT. Amino acid sequence: CASSLGQGADTQYF.

Only one count was recorded for this clone. The same CDR3 also results from other DNA sequences found in this sample. The chain is built from TRBV5-1 and TRBJ2-5, with 7 bases identical to TRBD2. J lost 5 bases, V lost 0 bases, and 1 base had no gene match. Germline-derived CDR1 and CDR2 are SGHRS and YFSETQ. This CDR3 has 13 residues. The CDR3 region is CASSLVGGETQYF. Here the CDR3 DNA reads TGCGCCAGCAGCTTGGTCGGGGGGGAGACCCAGTACTTC. The full variable domain, completed using reference TRBV5-1 and TRBJ2-5, is KAGVTQTPRYLIKTRGQQVTLSCSPISGHRSVSWYQQTPGQGLQFLFEYFSETQRNKGNFPGRFSGRQFSNSRSEMNVSTLELGDSALYLCASSLVGGETQYFGPGTRLLVL.

The CDR3 sequence is CASSLRKINYGYTF. The CDR3 nucleotides are TGTGCCAGCAGCTTAAGGAAGATCAACTATGGCTACACCTTC. The chain recombines TRBV7-2 with TRBJ1-2; D not resolved. Trimming removed 2 bases from V and 2 bases from J, with 9 bases in between. The CDR3 covers 14 residues. Germline lookup yields CDR1 SGHTA and CDR2 FQGNSA.

The genes are TRBV5-1 and TRBJ2-1, with D perhaps TRBD1 (5 bases). This CDR3 is built from 16 residues. Germline loops: CDR1 SGHRS, CDR2 YFSETQ. V shed 0 bases and J shed 4 bases, with 14 bases lying between them. The CDR3 nucleotides read TGCGCCAGCAGCTTGGTTGGACAAGGAAATTACAATGAGCAGTTCTTC. This gives the protein CASSLVGQGNYNEQFF.

This sequence joins TRBV11-2 and TRBJ1-2, with a tentative D call TRBD1 (5 bases). The V and J ends lost 2 bases and 4 bases respectively, with 8 bases between them. CDR3 size: 13 residues. Germline loops: CDR1 SGHAT, CDR2 FQNNGV. The CDR3 protein is CASSLIGGYGYTF. The CDR3 DNA reads as TGTGCCAGCAGCTTAATTGGGGGCTATGGCTACACCTTC.

Ten or more counts support this clone. The chain couples TRBV28 to TRBJ2-1; perhaps TRBD2 as D (6 bases). V dropped 5 bases and J dropped 4 bases, with 9 bases sitting between them. Germline V gives CDR1 MDHEN, CDR2 SYDVKM. The CDR3 runs 13 residues. The CDR3 protein is CASSRDSYNEQFF. The CDR3 DNA reads as TGTGCCAGCAGTCGGGACTCTTACAATGAGCAGTTCTTC.

This clone has only a few counts. The chain carries TRBV5-4 and TRBJ1-2; perhaps TRBD1 as D (6 bases). Trimming removed 2 bases from V and 5 bases from J, with 16 bases in between. The CDR3 loop spans 15 amino acids. Germline values: CDR1 SGHNT, CDR2 YYREEE (reference sequence). DNA for the CDR3: TGTGCCAGCAGCTTCGGACAGACCTTAACTTATGGCTACACCTTC. This encodes CASSFGQTLTYGYTF. Together with reference TRBV5-4 and TRBJ1-2, the CDR3 gives the full variable domain: ETGVTQSPTHLIKTRGQQVTLRCSSQSGHNTVSWYQQALGQGPQFIFQYYREEENGRGNFPPRFSGLQFPNYSSELNVNALELDDSALYLCASSFGQTLTYGYTFGSGTRLTVV.

A word on this clone: Other DNA sequences in this sample translate to the same CDR3. The chain's CDR3 is CASKGTNYGYTF. The CDR3 DNA is TGTGCCAGTAAGGGGACAAACTATGGCTACACCTTC. The V call is TRBV6-5, the J call TRBJ1-2; TRBD1 might be the D (6 bases). Trimming removed 9 bases at V and 2 bases at J, with 10 bases between. Germline lookup yields CDR1 MNHEY and CDR2 SVGAGI. The CDR3 loop spans 12 amino acids.

The rearrangement links TRBV11-2 to TRBJ2-7; D call uncertain. Looked up from germline, CDR1 is SGHAT and CDR2 is FQNNGV. V was pared by 5 bases and J by 3 bases, with 14 bases between. The CDR3 is 14 amino acids. The DNA of the CDR3 is TGTGCCAGCAGCATACAGACTGAAAACTACGAGCAGTACTTC. Amino acids: CASSIQTENYEQYF. The full variable domain, rest sourced from reference TRBV11-2 and TRBJ2-7, is EAGVAQSPRYKIIEKRQSVAFWCNPISGHATLYWYQQILGQGPKLLIQFQNNGVVDDSQLPKDRFSAERLKGVDSTLKIQPAKLEDSAVYLCASSIQTENYEQYFGPGTRLTVT.

The V and J genes are TRBV5-4 and TRBJ1-2; D unresolved. In germline, CDR1 is SGHNT, CDR2 YYREEE (reference sequence). The ends were cut back, 0 bases at V and 8 bases at J, with 14 bases in the middle. CDR3 length equals 14 residues. The CDR3 DNA reads TGTGCCAGCAGCTTGGCTAGGGTAACGGGCGGCTACACCTTC. It translates to CASSLARVTGGYTF.

The V gene is TRBV2, the J gene TRBJ1-1; 9 nucleotides match TRBD1. Germline CDR1 and CDR2: SNHLY and FYNNEI. The CDR3 loop spans 16 amino acids. With 4 bases clipped from V and 5 bases from J, the junction kept 11 bases outside the gene matches. CDR3 nucleotides: TGTGCCAGCAGTGTCGGGACAGGGTATGCGGGGACTGAAGCTTTCTTT. It yields the protein CASSVGTGYAGTEAFF.

This chain connects TRBV18 to TRBJ1-1; D is possibly TRBD1 (5 bases). The germline V gene encodes CDR1 KGHSH and CDR2 LQKENI. This CDR3 spans 14 amino acids. The V end lost 1 base, the J end lost 6 bases, and 12 bases lay between the germline ends. The CDR3: CASSPLGRGAEAFF. CDR3 bases: TGTGCCAGCTCACCACTTGGAAGAGGGGCTGAAGCTTTCTTT.

V usage is TRBV7-9 and J usage is TRBJ2-1; tentatively, D is TRBD2 (6 bases). The V gene's germline CDR1 is SEHNR and CDR2 FQNEAQ (reference sequence). V was clipped by 6 bases and J by 10 bases, with 13 bases between them. The CDR3 is 12 amino acids. Here the CDR3 reads CASRPSGQEQFF. CDR3 sequence (DNA): TGTGCCAGCAGACCAAGCGGGCAGGAGCAGTTCTTC. Variable domain in full (rest from reference TRBV7-9 and TRBJ2-1): DTGVSQNPRHKITKRGQNVTFRCDPISEHNRLYWYRQTLGQGPEFLTYFQNEAQLEKSRLLSDRFSAERPKGSFSTLEIQRTEQGDSAMYLCASRPSGQEQFFGPGTRLTVL.

The chain employs TRBV5-1 and TRBJ2-3; either TRBD1 or TRBD2 may fit D (6 bases each). Germline CDR1 is SGHRS and CDR2 is YFSETQ. Trimming left V 0 bases short and J 0 bases short, with 14 bases between. The CDR3 spans 17 residues. CDR3 loop: CASSLDGRGGSTDTQYF. The DNA for the CDR3 is TGCGCCAGCAGCTTGGACGGGAGAGGGGGAAGCACAGATACGCAGTATTTT.

This chain links TRBV10-3 with TRBJ2-2; TRBD2 aligns across 7 bases. The V gene end was trimmed by 5 bases and the J gene end by 1 base; junction bases not matched to a gene: 4. Germline assignment: CDR1 ENHRY and CDR2 SYGVKD. The CDR3 extends over 15 amino acids. The CDR3 sequence is CAISRTSENTGELFF. CDR3 nucleotides: TGTGCCATCAGTCGGACTAGTGAGAACACCGGGGAGCTGTTTTTT.

This clone came up once. V and J are TRBV9 and TRBJ2-1, with 9 nucleotides matching TRBD2. V trimming: 0 bases; J trimming: 7 bases; junction bases outside the gene matches: 2. CDR3 length equals 14 residues. From germline, CDR1 is SGDLS and CDR2 YYNGEE. DNA for the CDR3: TGTGCCAGCAGCGTAGGCAGCGGGAGGAATGAGCAGTTCTTC. This gives the protein CASSVGSGRNEQFF.

The V call is TRBV7-6, the J call TRBJ2-1; 10 bases agree with TRBD2. The length of the CDR3 is 16 residues. Germline CDR1 SGHVS, CDR2 FNYEAQ. V was clipped by 3 bases and J by 8 bases; unmatched bases: 10. The CDR3 protein is CASSFSLAGVLDEQFF. Written as DNA, the CDR3 is TGTGCCAGCAGCTTCTCCCTAGCGGGAGTGTTGGATGAGCAGTTCTTC. Drawing the rest from reference TRBV7-6 and TRBJ2-1, the complete variable domain is GAGVSQSPRYKVTKRGQDVALRCDPISGHVSLYWYRQALGQGPEFLTYFNYEAQQDKSGLPNDRFSAERPEGSISTLTIQRTEQRDSAMYRCASSFSLAGVLDEQFFGPGTRLTVL.

There are a few counts of this clone. This chain uses TRBV12-5 with TRBJ2-3; 7 bases fit TRBD1. V shed 5 bases and J 5 bases; nucleotides not matched to a gene: 22. Germline V gene lookup returns CDR1 LGHNT and CDR2 FRNRAP. This CDR3 has 19 residues. CDR3 in DNA: TGTGCTAGTGGTGCCCCAGGGGGAAAGTCTCCGCTCAAGGGAGATACGCAGTATTTT. The encoded protein is CASGAPGGKSPLKGDTQYF.

The chain employs TRBV2 and TRBJ2-1, with 8 bases lining up with TRBD2. V trimming: 7 bases; J trimming: 4 bases; junction bases outside the gene matches: 6. Germline assignment: CDR1 SNHLY and CDR2 FYNNEI. CDR3 size: 14 residues. Here the CDR3 DNA reads TGTGCCAGCACGGAACGGGAGGGGTACAATGAGCAGTTCTTC. Translation: CASTEREGYNEQFF.